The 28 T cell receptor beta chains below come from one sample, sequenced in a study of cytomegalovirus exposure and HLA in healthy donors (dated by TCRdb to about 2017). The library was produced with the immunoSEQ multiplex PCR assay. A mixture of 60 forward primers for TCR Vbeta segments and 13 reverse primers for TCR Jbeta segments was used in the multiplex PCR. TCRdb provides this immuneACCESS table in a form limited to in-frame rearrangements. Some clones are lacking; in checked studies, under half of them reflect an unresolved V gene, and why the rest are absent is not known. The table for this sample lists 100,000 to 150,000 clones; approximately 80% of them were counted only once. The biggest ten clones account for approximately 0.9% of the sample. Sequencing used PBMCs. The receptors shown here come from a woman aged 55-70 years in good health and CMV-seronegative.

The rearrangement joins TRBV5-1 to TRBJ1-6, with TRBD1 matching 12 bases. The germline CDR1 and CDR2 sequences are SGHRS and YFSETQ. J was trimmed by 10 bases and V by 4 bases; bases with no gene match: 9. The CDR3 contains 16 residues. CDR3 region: CASSRAGTGGNSPLHF. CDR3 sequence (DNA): TGCGCCAGCAGCAGAGCCGGGACAGGGGGCAACTCACCCCTCCACTTT.

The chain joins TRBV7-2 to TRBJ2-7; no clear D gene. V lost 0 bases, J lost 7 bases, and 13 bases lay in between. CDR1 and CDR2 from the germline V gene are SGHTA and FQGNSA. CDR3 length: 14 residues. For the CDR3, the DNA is TGTGCCAGCAGCTTAGCGCCGTTTCGCCGGGAGCAGTACTTC. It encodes CASSLAPFRREQYF.

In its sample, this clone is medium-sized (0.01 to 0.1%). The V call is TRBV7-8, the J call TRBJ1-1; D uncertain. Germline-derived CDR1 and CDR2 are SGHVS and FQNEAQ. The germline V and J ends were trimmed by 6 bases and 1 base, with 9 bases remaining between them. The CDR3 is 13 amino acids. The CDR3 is CASSRTGNTEAFF. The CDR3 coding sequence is TGTGCCAGCAGTCGTACGGGGAACACTGAAGCTTTCTTT. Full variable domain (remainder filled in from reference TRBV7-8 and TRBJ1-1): GAGVSQSPRYKVAKRGQDVALRCDPISGHVSLFWYQQALGQGPEFLTYFQNEAQLDKSGLPSDRFFAERPEGSVSTLKIQRTQQEDSAVYLCASSRTGNTEAFFGQGTRLTVV.

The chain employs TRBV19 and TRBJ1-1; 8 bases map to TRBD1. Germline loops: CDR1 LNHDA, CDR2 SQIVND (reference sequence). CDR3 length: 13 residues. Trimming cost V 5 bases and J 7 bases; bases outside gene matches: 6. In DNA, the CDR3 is TGTGCCAGTAGTCATGACAGGGGCGGTGAAGCTTTCTTT. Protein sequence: CASSHDRGGEAFF.

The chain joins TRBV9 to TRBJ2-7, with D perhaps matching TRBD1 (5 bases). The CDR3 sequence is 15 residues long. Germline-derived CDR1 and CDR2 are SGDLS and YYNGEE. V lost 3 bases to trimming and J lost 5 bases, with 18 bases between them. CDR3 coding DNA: TGTGCCAGCAGCGCCGCCGGTACAGGATTAAACGAGCAGTACTTC. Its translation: CASSAAGTGLNEQYF.

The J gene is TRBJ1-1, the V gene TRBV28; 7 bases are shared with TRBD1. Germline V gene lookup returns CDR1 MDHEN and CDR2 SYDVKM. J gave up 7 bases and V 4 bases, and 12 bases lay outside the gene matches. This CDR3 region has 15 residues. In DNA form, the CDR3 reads TGTGCCAGCAGTTCCCCCCGGACAGGAATCCATGAAGCTTTCTTT. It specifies CASSSPRTGIHEAFF.

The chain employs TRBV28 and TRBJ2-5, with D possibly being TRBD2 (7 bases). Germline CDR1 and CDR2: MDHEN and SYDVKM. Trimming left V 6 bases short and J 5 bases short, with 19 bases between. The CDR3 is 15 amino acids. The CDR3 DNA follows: TGTGCCAGCAGCCGCCGGCGGGGGCTAGGGGAGACCCAGTACTTC. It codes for CASSRRRGLGETQYF.

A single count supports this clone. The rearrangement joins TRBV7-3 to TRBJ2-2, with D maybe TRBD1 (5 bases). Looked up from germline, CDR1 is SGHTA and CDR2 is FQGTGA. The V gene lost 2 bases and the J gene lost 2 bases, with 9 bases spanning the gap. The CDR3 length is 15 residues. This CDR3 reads CASSLGAANTGELFF. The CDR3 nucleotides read TGTGCCAGCAGCTTAGGGGCAGCCAACACCGGGGAGCTGTTTTTT. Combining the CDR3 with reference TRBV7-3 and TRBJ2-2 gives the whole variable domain GAGVSQTPSNKVTEKGKYVELRCDPISGHTALYWYRQSLGQGPEFLIYFQGTGAADDSGLPNDRFFAVRPEGSVSTLKIQRTERGDSAVYLCASSLGAANTGELFFGEGSRLTVL.

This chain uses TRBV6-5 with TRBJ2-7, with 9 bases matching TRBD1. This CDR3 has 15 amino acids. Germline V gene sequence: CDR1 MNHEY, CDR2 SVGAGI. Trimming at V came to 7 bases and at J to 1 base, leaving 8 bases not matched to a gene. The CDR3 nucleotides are TGTGCCAGCACCTTAACCGGGACAGGGTCCTACGAGCAGTACTTC. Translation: CASTLTGTGSYEQYF.

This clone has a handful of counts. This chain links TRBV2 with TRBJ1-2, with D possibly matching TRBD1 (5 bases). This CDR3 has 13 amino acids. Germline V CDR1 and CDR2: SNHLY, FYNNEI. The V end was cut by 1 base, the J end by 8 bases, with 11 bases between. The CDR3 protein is CASSEGQGGGYTF. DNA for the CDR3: TGTGCCAGCAGTGAAGGGCAGGGTGGCGGCTACACCTTC. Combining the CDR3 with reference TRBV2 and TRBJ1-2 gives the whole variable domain EPEVTQTPSHQVTQMGQEVILRCVPISNHLYFYWYRQILGQKVEFLVSFYNNEISEKSEIFDDQFSVERPDGSNFTLKIRSTKLEDSAMYFCASSEGQGGGYTFGSGTRLTVV.

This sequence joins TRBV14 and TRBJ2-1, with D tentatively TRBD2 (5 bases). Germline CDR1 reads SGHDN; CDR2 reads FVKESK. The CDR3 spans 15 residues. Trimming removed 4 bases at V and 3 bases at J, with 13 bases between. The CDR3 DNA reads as TGTGCCAGCAGCCTCCCGCGGGCCAGCTACAATGAGCAGTTCTTC. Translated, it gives CASSLPRASYNEQFF.

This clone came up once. The CDR3 coding sequence is TGTGCCACCAGCAGCGTTTGGACAGGGAATAAAAACATTCAGTACTTC. It encodes CATSSVWTGNKNIQYF. J is TRBJ2-4 and V is TRBV15; 8 bases match TRBD1. Germline V gives CDR1 LNHNV, CDR2 YYDKDF (reference sequence). V was clipped by 3 bases and J by 4 bases; unmatched bases: 8. The CDR3 loop spans 16 amino acids.

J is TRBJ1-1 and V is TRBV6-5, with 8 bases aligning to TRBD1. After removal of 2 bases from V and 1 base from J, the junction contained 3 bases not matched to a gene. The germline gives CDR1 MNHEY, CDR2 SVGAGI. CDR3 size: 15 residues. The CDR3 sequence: CASSYAGTGNTEAFF. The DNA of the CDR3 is TGTGCCAGCAGTTACGCGGGGACAGGGAACACTGAAGCTTTCTTT.

The CDR3 spells CASSYRVSTEAFF. The CDR3 coding sequence is TGTGCCAGCAGCTACAGGGTGAGCACTGAAGCTTTCTTT. The gene calls are TRBV5-4 and TRBJ1-1, with D perhaps matching TRBD1 (6 bases). The CDR3 is made up of 13 amino acids. Trimming cost V 3 bases and J 4 bases, with 10 bases left between them. The V gene's germline CDR1 is SGHNT and CDR2 YYREEE (reference sequence).

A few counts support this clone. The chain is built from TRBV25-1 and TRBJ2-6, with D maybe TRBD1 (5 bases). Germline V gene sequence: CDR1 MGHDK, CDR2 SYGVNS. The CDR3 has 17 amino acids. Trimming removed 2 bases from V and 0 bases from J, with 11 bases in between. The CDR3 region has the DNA TGTGCCAGCAGTGAACTCCAGGGCCACTCTGGGGCCAACGTCCTGACTTTC. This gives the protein CASSELQGHSGANVLTF.

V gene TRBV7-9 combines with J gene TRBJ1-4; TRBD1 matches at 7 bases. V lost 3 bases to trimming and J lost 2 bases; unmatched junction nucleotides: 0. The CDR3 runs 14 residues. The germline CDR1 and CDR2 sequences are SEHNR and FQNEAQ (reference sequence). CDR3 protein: CASSLGQTNEKLFF. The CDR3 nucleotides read TGTGCCAGCAGCTTGGGACAGACTAATGAAAAACTGTTTTTT. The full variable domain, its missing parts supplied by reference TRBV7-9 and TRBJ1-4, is DTGVSQNPRHKITKRGQNVTFRCDPISEHNRLYWYRQTLGQGPEFLTYFQNEAQLEKSRLLSDRFSAERPKGSFSTLEIQRTEQGDSAMYLCASSLGQTNEKLFFGSGTQLSVL.

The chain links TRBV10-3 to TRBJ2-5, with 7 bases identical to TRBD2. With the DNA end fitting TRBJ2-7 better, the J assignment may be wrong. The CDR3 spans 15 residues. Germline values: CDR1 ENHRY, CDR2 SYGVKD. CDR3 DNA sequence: TGTGCCATCAGTGAGTCCGGACTAGATCCCTACGAGCAGTACTTC. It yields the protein CAISESGLDPYEQYF.

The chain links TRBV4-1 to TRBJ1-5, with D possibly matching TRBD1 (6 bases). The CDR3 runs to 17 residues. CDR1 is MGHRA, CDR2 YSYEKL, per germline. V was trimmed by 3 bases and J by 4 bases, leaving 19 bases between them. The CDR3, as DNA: TGCGCCAGCAGCCACGTTTCGTCCGGGACAAGAAATCAGCCCCAGCATTTT. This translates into CASSHVSSGTRNQPQHF.

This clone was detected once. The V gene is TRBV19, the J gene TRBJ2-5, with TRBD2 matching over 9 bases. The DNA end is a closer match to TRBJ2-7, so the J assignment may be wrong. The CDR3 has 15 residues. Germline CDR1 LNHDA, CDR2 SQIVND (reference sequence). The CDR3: CASSIIASGNDEQYF. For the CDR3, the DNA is TGTGCCAGTAGTATAATTGCTAGCGGGAATGACGAGCAGTACTTC.

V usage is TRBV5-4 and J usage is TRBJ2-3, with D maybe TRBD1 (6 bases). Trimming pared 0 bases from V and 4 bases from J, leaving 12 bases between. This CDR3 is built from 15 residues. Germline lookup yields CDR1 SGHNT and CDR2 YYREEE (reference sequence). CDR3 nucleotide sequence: TGTGCCAGCAGCTTGGACAGGGCGAGGGCAGATACGCAGTATTTT. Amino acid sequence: CASSLDRARADTQYF.

This CDR3 reads CASSSDRGLTDTQYF. Written as DNA, the CDR3 is TGTGCCAGCAGCTCGGACAGGGGCCTCACAGATACGCAGTATTTT. The chain combines TRBV13 with TRBJ2-3, with 9 bases that match TRBD1. Trimming at V came to 4 bases and at J to 2 bases, leaving 4 bases not matched to a gene. Germline loops: CDR1 PRHDT, CDR2 FYEKMQ (reference sequence). CDR3 length: 15 amino acids.

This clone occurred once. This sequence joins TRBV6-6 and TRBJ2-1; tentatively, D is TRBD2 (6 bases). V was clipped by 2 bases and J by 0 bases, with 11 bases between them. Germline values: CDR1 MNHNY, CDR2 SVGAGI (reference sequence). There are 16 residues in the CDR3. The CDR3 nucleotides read TGTGCCAGCAGTTACGGGGGGTCGAGCTCCTACAATGAGCAGTTCTTC. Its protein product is CASSYGGSSSYNEQFF.

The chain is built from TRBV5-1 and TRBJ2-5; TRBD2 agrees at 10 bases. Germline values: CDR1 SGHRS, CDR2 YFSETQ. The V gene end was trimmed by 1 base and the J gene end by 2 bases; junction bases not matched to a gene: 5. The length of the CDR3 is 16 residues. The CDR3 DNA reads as TGCGCCAGCAGCTTGCTTACTAGCGGGGATCAAGAGACCCAGTACTTC. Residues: CASSLLTSGDQETQYF.

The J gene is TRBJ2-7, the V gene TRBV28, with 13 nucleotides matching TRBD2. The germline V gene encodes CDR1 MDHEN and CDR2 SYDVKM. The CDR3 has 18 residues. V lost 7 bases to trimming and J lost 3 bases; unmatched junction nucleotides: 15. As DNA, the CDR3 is TGTGCCAGCAAAGGACCCCGCAGGGGACTAGCGGGGTTCTACGAGCAGTACTTC. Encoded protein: CASKGPRRGLAGFYEQYF.

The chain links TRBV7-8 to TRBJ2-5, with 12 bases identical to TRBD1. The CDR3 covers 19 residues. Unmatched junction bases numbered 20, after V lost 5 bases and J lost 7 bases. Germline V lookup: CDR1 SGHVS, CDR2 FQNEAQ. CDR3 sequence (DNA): TGTGCCAGCAGCGAACTCCCGGGACAGGGGGCTAGGAAGATGGGGACCCAGTACTTC. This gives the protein CASSELPGQGARKMGTQYF.

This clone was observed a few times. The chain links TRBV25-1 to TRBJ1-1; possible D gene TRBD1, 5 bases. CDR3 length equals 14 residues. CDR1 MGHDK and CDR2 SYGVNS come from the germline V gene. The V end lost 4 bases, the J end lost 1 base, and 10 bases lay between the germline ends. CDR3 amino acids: CASSGGSRNTEAFF. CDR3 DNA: TGTGCCAGCAGTGGGGGCAGCCGGAACACTGAAGCTTTCTTT.

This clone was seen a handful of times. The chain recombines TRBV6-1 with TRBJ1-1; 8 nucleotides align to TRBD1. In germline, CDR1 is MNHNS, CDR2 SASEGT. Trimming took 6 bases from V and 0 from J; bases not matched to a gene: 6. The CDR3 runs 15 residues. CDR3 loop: CASSRDRLMNTEAFF. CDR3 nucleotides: TGTGCCAGCAGCCGGGACAGGCTCATGAACACTGAAGCTTTCTTT.

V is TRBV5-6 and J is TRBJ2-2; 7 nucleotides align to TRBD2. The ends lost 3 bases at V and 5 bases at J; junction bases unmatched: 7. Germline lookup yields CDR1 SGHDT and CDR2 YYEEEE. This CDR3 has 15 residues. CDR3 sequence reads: CASSWGGRGTGELFF. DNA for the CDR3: TGTGCCAGCAGCTGGGGAGGGCGCGGGACCGGGGAGCTGTTTTTT.